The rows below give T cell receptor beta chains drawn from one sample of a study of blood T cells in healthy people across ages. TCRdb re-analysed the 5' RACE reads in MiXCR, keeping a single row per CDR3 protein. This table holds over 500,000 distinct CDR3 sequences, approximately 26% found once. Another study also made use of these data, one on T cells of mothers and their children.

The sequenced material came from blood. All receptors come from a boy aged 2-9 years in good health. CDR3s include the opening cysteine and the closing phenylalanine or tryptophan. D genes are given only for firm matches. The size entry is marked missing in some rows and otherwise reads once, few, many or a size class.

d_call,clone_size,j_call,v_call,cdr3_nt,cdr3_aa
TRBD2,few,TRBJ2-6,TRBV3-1,TGTGCCAGCAGCCAAGGGACTAGCGGATCCTCTGGGGCCAACGTCCTGACTTTC,CASSQGTSGSSGANVLTF
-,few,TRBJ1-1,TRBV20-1,TGCAGTGCTAGGACCTCACCGAGTAACACTGAAGCTTTCTTT,CSARTSPSNTEAFF
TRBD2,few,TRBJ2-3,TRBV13,TGTGCCAGCAGCTTAAGGACTAGCGGGAGATCAGGAGACACGCAGTATTTT,CASSLRTSGRSGDTQYF
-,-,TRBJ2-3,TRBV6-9,TGTGCCGACAGTCGACAAACAGGGAGACACCGTTGTAGCACAGATACGCAGTATTTT,CADSRQTGRHRCSTDTQYF
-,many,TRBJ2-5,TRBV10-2,TGCGCCAGCAGTGGCACCGGGTTAAAAGAGACCCAGTACTTC,CASSGTGLKETQYF
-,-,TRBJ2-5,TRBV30,TGTGCCTGGAGTATGGGACTTGGTGAAGAGACCCAGTACTTC,CAWSMGLGEETQYF
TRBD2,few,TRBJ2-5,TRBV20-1,TGCAGTGCTAGAGATTGGGGACTAGCGGCTCCGGAGACCCAGTACTTC,CSARDWGLAAPETQYF
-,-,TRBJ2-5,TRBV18,TGTGCCAGCTCACCCCGGGTCCACAACCGTGAAGAGACCCAGTACTTC,CASSPRVHNREETQYF
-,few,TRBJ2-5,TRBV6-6,TGTGCCAGCAGTTACTCCAGTACTAGTCCTCTAGAGACCCAGTACTTC,CASSYSSTSPLETQYF
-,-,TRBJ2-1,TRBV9,TGTGCCAGCAGCCCCGCACAGGGCAACTCCTACAATGAGCAGTTCTTC,CASSPAQGNSYNEQFF
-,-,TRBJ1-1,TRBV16,TGTGCCAGCAGCCGAGGAACGAGCGCTGAAGCTTTCTTT,CASSRGTSAEAFF
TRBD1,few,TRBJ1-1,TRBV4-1,TGCGCCAGCAGCTGGCGACAGGGGAACACTGAAGCTTTCTTT,CASSWRQGNTEAFF
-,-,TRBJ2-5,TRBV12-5,TGTGCTAGTGGTTTGTCTGGTTCGGAGACCCAGTACTTC,CASGLSGSETQYF
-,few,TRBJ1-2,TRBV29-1,TGCAGCGTTAGGACGGTAAACTATGGCTACACCTTC,CSVRTVNYGYTF
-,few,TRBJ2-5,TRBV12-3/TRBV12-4,TGTGCCAGCAGTTGGGGGCAAGAGACCCAGTACTTC,CASSWGQETQYF
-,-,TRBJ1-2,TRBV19,TGTGCCAGTAGTATTTCTCGTTGGGGCCTAGATGGCTACACCTTC,CASSISRWGLDGYTF